This T cell receptor (beta chain) was documented in a study of T cells in tuberculosis. No alpha-beta pairing information exists for these sequences. Sequencing used immunoSEQ multiplex PCR; TCRdb keeps in-frame clones, though not all of them. Among about 58,000 clones listed, roughly 88% were seen once. The CDR3 loop spans 16 amino acids. Trimming took 5 bases from V and 2 from J; bases not matched to a gene: 9. Germline loops: CDR1 SNHLY, CDR2 FYNNEI. After thawing and overnight rest, PBMC were stained with GMM-loaded CD1B tetramer, viability dye and anti-CD3 for sorting. The lipid loaded on the CD1B tetramers was C32 glucose monomycolate from Rhodococcus equi. Before cryopreservation, the sorted PBMC lost their CD14-expressing monocytes. Approximately 91,000 tetramer-negative cells were sorted from each donor.

The rearrangement links TRBV2 to TRBJ1-1; 9 bases are a match to TRBD1. This clonotype originated in an adult woman with latent tuberculosis. Material for sequencing was CD1b-GMM tetramer-negative cells sorted from PBMCs. The CDR3 bases are TGTGCCAGCAGTTCCGGGACAGGGTTATATAACACTGAAGCTTTCTTT. Protein: CASSSGTGLYNTEAFF.